Presented here are 9 T cell receptor beta chains from one specimen sequenced in a study of blood T cell repertoires in COVID-19. The repertoire was sequenced with immunoSEQ multiplex PCR; TCRdb's copy has only in-frame clones and lacks some. The table records about 150,000 clones, around 81% of them present only once. Specimen: peripheral blood. The origin of the receptors is a woman in her forties or fifties with acute or convalescent COVID-19.

This clone was seen just once. In nucleotides, the CDR3 is TGTGCCAGCAGCTTAGACGTTCATCAGGGGGAGACCCAGTACTTC. Amino acid sequence: CASSLDVHQGETQYF. The genes are TRBV7-2 and TRBJ2-5; D may be TRBD1 (6 bases). The germline gives CDR1 SGHTA, CDR2 FQGNSA. The CDR3 length is 15 residues. Between the trimmed V and J ends, which lost 1 base and 5 bases, there was a span of 14 bases.

A single count supports this clone. The genes are TRBV12-3 or TRBV12-4 and TRBJ1-3; TRBD1 aligns across 7 bases. With 6 bases clipped from V and 16 bases from J, the junction kept 12 bases outside the gene matches. The CDR3 is made up of 12 amino acids. The CDR3 loop is CASRRPGTDYYF. For the CDR3, the DNA is TGTGCCAGCAGGCGACCCGGGACAGATTATTATTTT.

The V call is TRBV7-8, the J call TRBJ1-5; the D is unclear. Germline CDR1 and CDR2: SGHVS and FQNEAQ. The CDR3 covers 15 residues. Trimming pared 2 bases from V and 3 bases from J, leaving 11 bases between. The CDR3 DNA reads as TGTGCCAGCAGCTTAATGACGGGTGACAATCAGCCCCAGCATTTT. As protein: CASSLMTGDNQPQHF. The variable domain in full, completed from reference TRBV7-8 and TRBJ1-5, reads GAGVSQSPRYKVAKRGQDVALRCDPISGHVSLFWYQQALGQGPEFLTYFQNEAQLDKSGLPSDRFFAERPEGSVSTLKIQRTQQEDSAVYLCASSLMTGDNQPQHFGDGTRLSIL.

V and J are TRBV7-9 and TRBJ1-2; maybe TRBD1 (5 bases). CDR3 length: 17 amino acids. Per the germline V gene, CDR1 is SEHNR and CDR2 is FQNEAQ (reference sequence). V was clipped by 2 bases and J by 5 bases, with 21 bases between them. CDR3: CASSLFSVGGWAYGYTF. Here the CDR3 DNA reads TGTGCCAGCAGCTTATTTTCCGTCGGGGGTTGGGCTTATGGCTACACCTTC.

This chain connects TRBV11-2 to TRBJ2-1, with 8 positions matching TRBD1. The V gene end was trimmed by 7 bases and the J gene end by 5 bases; junction bases not matched to a gene: 7. Germline V gene sequence: CDR1 SGHAT, CDR2 FQNNGV. This CDR3 comprises 14 residues. In nucleotides, the CDR3 is TGTGCCAGCACCCCCTCGGGACAGGACAATGAGCAGTTCTTC. Protein: CASTPSGQDNEQFF.

V usage is TRBV6-2 or TRBV6-3 and J usage is TRBJ2-2; 12 bases map to TRBD1. Per germline, CDR1 MNHEY and CDR2 SVGEGT. The V segment lost 4 bases and the J segment 3 bases; nucleotides outside the gene matches: 3. The CDR3 sequence is 16 residues long. The CDR3, as DNA: TGTGCCAGCAGTTCGGGACAGGGGGCCCACACCGGGGAGCTGTTTTTT. Its protein product is CASSSGQGAHTGELFF.

V is TRBV28 and J is TRBJ2-7; D may be TRBD1 (6 bases). V was pared by 6 bases and J by 6 bases, with 15 bases between. CDR1 and CDR2 from the germline V gene are MDHEN and SYDVKM. There are 13 residues in the CDR3. The CDR3 region has the DNA TGTGCCAGCAGAACTACAGGGCTGGTCGAGCAGTACTTC. The encoded protein is CASRTTGLVEQYF.

This clone came up a few times. The genes are TRBV7-3 and TRBJ1-2; D perhaps matches TRBD1 (6 bases). Germline CDR1 and CDR2: SGHTA and FQGTGA. The CDR3 sequence is 14 residues long. V gave up 1 base and J gave up 6 bases, with 12 bases separating them. The chain's CDR3 is CASSLNRERDGYTF. CDR3 nucleotides: TGTGCCAGCAGCTTAAACAGGGAAAGAGATGGCTACACCTTC.

The chain joins TRBV9 to TRBJ2-2; D call uncertain. The CDR3 totals 13 residues. The V gene lost 4 bases and the J gene lost 1 base, with 5 bases spanning the gap. CDR1 and CDR2 (germline): SGDLS, YYNGEE. The CDR3 loop is CASSPRNTGELFF. DNA of the CDR3: TGTGCCAGCAGCCCCAGGAACACCGGGGAGCTGTTTTTT.